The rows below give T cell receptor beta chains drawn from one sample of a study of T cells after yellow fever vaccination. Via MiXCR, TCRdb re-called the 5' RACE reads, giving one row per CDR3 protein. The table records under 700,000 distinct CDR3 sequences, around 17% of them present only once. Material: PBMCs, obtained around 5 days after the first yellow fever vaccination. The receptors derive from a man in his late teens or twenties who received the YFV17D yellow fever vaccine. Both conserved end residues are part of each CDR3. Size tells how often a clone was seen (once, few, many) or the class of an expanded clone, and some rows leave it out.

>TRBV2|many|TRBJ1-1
CASSVQGNTEAFF
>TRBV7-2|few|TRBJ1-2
CASSFRENSYGYTF
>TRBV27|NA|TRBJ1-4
CASSQYYNEKLFF
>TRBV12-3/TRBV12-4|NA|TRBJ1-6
CASTPGGNNSPLHF
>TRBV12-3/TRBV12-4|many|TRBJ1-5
CASNSNNNRAGQPQHF
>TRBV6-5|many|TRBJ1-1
CASSWTNQNTEAFF
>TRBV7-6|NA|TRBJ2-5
CASSPLGWGAAETQYF
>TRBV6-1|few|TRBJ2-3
CASTGSFSTDTQYF
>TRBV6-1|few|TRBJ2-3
CASTRTGDADTQYF
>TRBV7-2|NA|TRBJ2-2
CASSPLAGYTGELFF
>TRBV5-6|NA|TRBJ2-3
CASSHSPGNIGDTQYF
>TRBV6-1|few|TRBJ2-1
CASSQRSGIPSSNEQFF
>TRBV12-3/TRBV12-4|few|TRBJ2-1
CASSLSSFSYNEQFF
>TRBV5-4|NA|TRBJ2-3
CASSPLEAGSRTDTQYF
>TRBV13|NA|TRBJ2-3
CASGLAGVTDTQYF
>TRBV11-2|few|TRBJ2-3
CASSPRTSGGLTDTQYF
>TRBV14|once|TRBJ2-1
CASRAAGARSYNEQFF
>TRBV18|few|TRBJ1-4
CASSPMGQFDEKLFF
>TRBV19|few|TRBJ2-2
CASTDRRGNTGELFF
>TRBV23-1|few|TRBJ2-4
CASSQYQQGRGKNIQYF
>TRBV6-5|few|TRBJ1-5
CASSYDRGQPQHF
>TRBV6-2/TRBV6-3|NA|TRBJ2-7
CASRNGGEQYF
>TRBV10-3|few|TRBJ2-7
CAIGTEGRDISYEQYF
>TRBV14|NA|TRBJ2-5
CASSQADRRRQYF
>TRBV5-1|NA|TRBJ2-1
CASSLGGFYNEQFF
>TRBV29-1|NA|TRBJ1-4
CSAGQGSVANEKLFF
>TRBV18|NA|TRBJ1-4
CASSPREKLLF
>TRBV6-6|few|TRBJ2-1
CASSYLEYNEQFF
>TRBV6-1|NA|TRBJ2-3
CASSEGSGGGADTQYF